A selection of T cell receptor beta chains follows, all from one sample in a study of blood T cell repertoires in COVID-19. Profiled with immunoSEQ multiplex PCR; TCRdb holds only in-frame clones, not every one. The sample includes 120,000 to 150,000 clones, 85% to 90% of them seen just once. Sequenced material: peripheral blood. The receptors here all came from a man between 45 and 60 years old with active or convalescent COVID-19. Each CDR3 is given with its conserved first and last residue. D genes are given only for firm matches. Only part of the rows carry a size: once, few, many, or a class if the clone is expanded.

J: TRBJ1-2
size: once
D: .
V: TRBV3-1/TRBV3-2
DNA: TGTGCCAGCAGTCTCCTCTATGGCTACACCTTC
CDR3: CASSLLYGYTF

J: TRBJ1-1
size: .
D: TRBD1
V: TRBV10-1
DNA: TGCGCCAGCAGTGAGAAAATCCCGGGACAGGGGCCAATGAACACTGAAGCTTTCTTT
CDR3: CASSEKIPGQGPMNTEAFF

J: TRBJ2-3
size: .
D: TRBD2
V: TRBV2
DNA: TGTGCCAGCAGGCTCTCTAGCGGATCTAGCACAGATACGCAGTATTTT
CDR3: CASRLSSGSSTDTQYF

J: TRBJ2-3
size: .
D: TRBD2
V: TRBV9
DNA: TGTGCCAGCAGCCTCGGGAGGGGGGGCGCGAAGGGAGATACGCAGTATTTT
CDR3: CASSLGRGGAKGDTQYF

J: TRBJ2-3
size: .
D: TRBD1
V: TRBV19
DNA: TGTGCCAGTAGTATTTTCGGGACAGGGGGTTTAGGGACAGATACGCAGTATTTT
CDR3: CASSIFGTGGLGTDTQYF

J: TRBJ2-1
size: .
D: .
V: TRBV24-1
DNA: TGTGCCACCAGTGATTTTCGGGACTCAGTCAACAATGAGCAGTTCTTC
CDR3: CATSDFRDSVNNEQFF

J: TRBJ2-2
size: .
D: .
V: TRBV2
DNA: TGTGCCAGCAGCGGACACCGCCTTAACACCGGGGAGCTGTTTTTT
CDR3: CASSGHRLNTGELFF

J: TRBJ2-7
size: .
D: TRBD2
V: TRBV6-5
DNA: TGTGCCAGCAGCGCGGGGGGGTTGGCCTACGAGCAGTACTTC
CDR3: CASSAGGLAYEQYF

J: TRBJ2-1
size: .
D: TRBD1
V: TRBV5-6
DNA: TGTGCCAGCAGCTTGTTGATCAGGGGGCCGTACAATGAGCAGTTCTTC
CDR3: CASSLLIRGPYNEQFF

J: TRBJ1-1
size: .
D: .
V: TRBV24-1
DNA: TGTGCCACCAGTGAGTGGGGAGGGACTGAAGCTTTCTTT
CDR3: CATSEWGGTEAFF